The next 14 T cell receptor beta chains were all read from a single sample in a study of OX40 agonist ivuxolimab in advanced cancers. Some clones are missing from TCRdb's copy, which holds only in-frame ones; the method was immunoSEQ multiplex PCR. The sample carries tens of thousands of clones, 88% recorded once. This specimen consisted of CD4+ or CD8+ T cells sorted from blood, obtained in a trial of the OX40 agonist ivuxolimab. The receptors here all came from an adult with an advanced solid tumor such as melanoma, head and neck, liver or kidney cancer.

J is TRBJ1-5 and V is TRBV5-5; no definite D call. CDR1 SGHKS and CDR2 YYEKEE come from the germline V gene (reference sequence). Trimming pared 4 bases from V and 2 bases from J, leaving 16 bases between. This CDR3 is 16 amino acids long. The CDR3: CASSHITSGGNQPQHF. The CDR3 coding sequence is TGTGCCAGCAGCCACATCACGAGCGGGGGCAATCAGCCCCAGCATTTT. The variable domain in full, with the rest retrieved from reference TRBV5-5 and TRBJ1-5, is DAGVTQSPTHLIKTRGQQVTLRCSPISGHKSVSWYQQVLGQGPQFIFQYYEKEERGRGNFPDRFSARQFPNYSSELNVNALLLGDSALYLCASSHITSGGNQPQHFGDGTRLSIL.

The chain links TRBV6-4 to TRBJ2-3; D gene uncertain. Germline values: CDR1 MRHNA, CDR2 SNTAGT. The CDR3 has 13 amino acids. The V end was cut by 4 bases, the J end by 4 bases, with 9 bases between. In DNA, the CDR3 is TGTGCCAGCAGTGTTACGGATTCAGATACGCAGTATTTT. Translation gives CASSVTDSDTQYF.

The chain carries TRBV10-2 and TRBJ2-3; 12 nucleotides agree with TRBD2. V lost 7 bases and J lost 4; bases outside the gene matches: 6. The CDR3 totals 15 residues. CDR1 is WSHSY and CDR2 is SAAADI in the germline V gene. CDR3 nucleotide sequence: TGCGCCAGCATGGCTAGCGGGGGGGCCGCAGATACGCAGTATTTT. It specifies CASMASGGAADTQYF.

This clone was seen a single time. The chain combines TRBV6-1 with TRBJ2-1; D possibly corresponds to TRBD2 (5 bases). V lost 2 bases and J 3 bases, leaving 14 bases between the germline ends. Looked up from germline, CDR1 is MNHNS and CDR2 is SASEGT. This CDR3 is built from 16 residues. The CDR3 loop is CASSETLAFLYNEQFF. The CDR3 nucleotides read TGTGCCAGCAGTGAAACCTTAGCGTTCCTCTACAATGAGCAGTTCTTC.

The chain carries TRBV18 and TRBJ2-7; the D is unclear. Germline V gene lookup returns CDR1 KGHSH and CDR2 LQKENI. The germline V and J ends were trimmed by 3 bases and 1 base, with 4 bases remaining between them. The CDR3 consists of 12 residues. The DNA for the CDR3 is TGTGCCAGCTCACCGGATTCCTACGAGCAGTACTTC. Translating gives CASSPDSYEQYF.

This chain links TRBV6-5 with TRBJ1-2; D is possibly TRBD1 (6 bases). V lost 9 bases and J 1 base, leaving 12 bases between the germline ends. The germline CDR1 and CDR2 sequences are MNHEY and SVGAGI. This CDR3 contains 13 residues. The CDR3 bases are TGTGCCAGTTCACGAGGGGGTAACTATGGCTACACCTTC. Translated: CASSRGGNYGYTF.

V usage is TRBV6-1 and J usage is TRBJ2-7, with unresolved D. The V and J ends lost 5 bases and 6 bases respectively, with 14 bases between them. The CDR3 covers 13 residues. Germline V gene sequence: CDR1 MNHNS, CDR2 SASEGT. In DNA form, the CDR3 reads TGTGCCAGCAGTTATCCTCCCCCTGGCGAGCAGTACTTC. This translates into CASSYPPPGEQYF.

V and J are TRBV11-2 and TRBJ2-1; 12 bases map to TRBD2. The CDR3 covers 17 residues. The V gene's germline CDR1 is SGHAT and CDR2 FQNNGV. V shed 4 bases, J shed 9 bases, and the junction held 13 bases outside the gene matches. The CDR3 is CASSSSGLAGSSGEQFF. The CDR3, as DNA: TGTGCCAGCAGCTCCTCTGGACTAGCGGGGTCTAGCGGTGAGCAGTTCTTC.

The V and J genes are TRBV13 and TRBJ1-5, with TRBD1 as a possible D gene (6 bases). The CDR3 has 16 amino acids. V was cut by 5 bases and J by 7 bases, with 21 bases left in between. Germline loops: CDR1 PRHDT, CDR2 FYEKMQ (reference sequence). Written as DNA, the CDR3 is TGTGCCAGCAGCCGCGGTAAGGCAGGGGAAAGGCAGCCCCAGCATTTT. Its translation: CASSRGKAGERQPQHF.

The rearrangement joins TRBV2 to TRBJ2-7; 7 positions agree with TRBD1. V lost 6 bases, J lost 6 bases, and 11 bases stayed unmatched. From germline, CDR1 is SNHLY and CDR2 FYNNEI. The CDR3 has 14 amino acids. The CDR3 protein is CASRQSGTVFEQYF. DNA for the CDR3: TGTGCCAGCAGGCAATCCGGGACAGTATTCGAGCAGTACTTC.

V is TRBV5-4 and J is TRBJ2-1; TRBD1 agrees at 7 bases. The CDR3 has 17 residues. V shed 4 bases and J 6 bases; nucleotides not matched to a gene: 16. Germline CDR1 is SGHNT and CDR2 is YYREEE (reference sequence). CDR3 in amino acids: CASSPLSRDRKANEQFF. DNA of the CDR3: TGTGCCAGCAGCCCCCTCAGTAGGGACAGAAAAGCCAATGAGCAGTTCTTC.

J is TRBJ2-3 and V is TRBV11-2; 8 nucleotides match TRBD2. Germline trimming cut 2 bases from V and 4 bases from J; bases unmatched to any gene: 2. The CDR3 has 14 residues. Germline lookup yields CDR1 SGHAT and CDR2 FQNNGV. CDR3 sequence: CASSLRGGADTQYF. The CDR3 DNA reads TGTGCCAGCAGCTTACGGGGGGGGGCAGATACGCAGTATTTT. Full variable domain (rest looked up from reference TRBV11-2 and TRBJ2-3): EAGVAQSPRYKIIEKRQSVAFWCNPISGHATLYWYQQILGQGPKLLIQFQNNGVVDDSQLPKDRFSAERLKGVDSTLKIQPAKLEDSAVYLCASSLRGGADTQYFGPGTRLTVL.

This chain connects TRBV18 to TRBJ2-7, with D possibly being TRBD1 (6 bases). The germline gives CDR1 KGHSH, CDR2 LQKENI. The CDR3 contains 14 residues. V dropped 3 bases and J dropped 6 bases, with 15 bases sitting between them. Here the CDR3 reads CASSPDRLTGEQYF. The DNA for the CDR3 is TGTGCCAGCTCACCGGACAGATTAACGGGCGAGCAGTACTTC.

The chain recombines TRBV28 with TRBJ1-1, with D uncertain. This CDR3 is built from 12 residues. Germline CDR1 MDHEN, CDR2 SYDVKM. V was trimmed by 4 bases and J by 6 bases, leaving 9 bases between them. For the CDR3, the DNA is TGTGCCAGCAGTTACCTCCTAGCTGAAGCTTTCTTT. It translates to CASSYLLAEAFF.